Reported below is one T cell receptor beta chain. The entry originates in a study of T cells in Graves' hyperthyroidism and ophthalmopathy. Study background: Peripheral blood was taken when the disease was first diagnosed, before any treatment began.

Researchers amplified the TCR beta CDR3 regions from RNA transcripts. An initial round of RT-PCR targeting the TCR CDR3 relied on the HTBI primer set. TCRdb reanalysed the multiplex PCR reads using MiXCR and keeps one entry per CDR3 protein. The repertoire holds 350,000 to 450,000 distinct CDR3 sequences, with about 15% as singletons. Any patient presenting with uncontrolled infection, other autoimmune disease, pregnancy or lactation was left out. Each diagnosis drew on symptoms, thyroxine, TRAb, thyroid ultrasound and orbital computed tomography findings. Germline CDR1 and CDR2: LNHDA and SQIVND (reference sequence). With 10 bases removed from V and 3 bases from J, the gap between germline ends came to 10 bases. CDR3 length equals 12 residues.

This TCR was sampled from a woman in her twenties or thirties with Graves' hyperthyroidism that later progressed to Graves' ophthalmopathy. This chain links TRBV19 with TRBJ1-5; TRBD1 is a possible D gene (5 bases). Sequencing used blood. CDR3 DNA: TGTGCCACTGGACAAATCAATCAGCCCCAGCATTTT. Translation gives CATGQINQPQHF.